This TCR beta chain was retrieved from a study of cytotoxic CD8 clonotypes in ibrutinib-treated CLL. A note on this clone: Its antigen is unidentified.

Whole-study findings and limits: Public clonotypes occurred uncommonly; on treatment, they contracted or remained stable.

Produced via immunoSEQ multiplex PCR; TCRdb's table is partial and in-frame only. The table shows some 140,000 clones, with approximately 89% occurring only once. Germline V gene data show CDR1 as SGHTA and CDR2 as FQGTGA. V was clipped by 5 bases and J by 5 bases, with 22 bases between them. CDR3 size: 16 residues. The sample was PBMCs, taken after 12 months of ibrutinib treatment. The clonotype originates from a human donor with chronic lymphocytic leukemia. The genes are TRBV7-3 and TRBJ2-7, with D possibly matching TRBD2 (6 bases). The CDR3, as DNA: TGTGCCAGCAGCCAGATACCGGGATCCGGGGGTCACGAGCAGTACTTC. Protein product: CASSQIPGSGGHEQYF. The entire variable domain, with the rest obtained from reference TRBV7-3 and TRBJ2-7, is as follows: GAGVSQTPSNKVTEKGKYVELRCDPISGHTALYWYRQSLGQGPEFLIYFQGTGAADDSGLPNDRFFAVRPEGSVSTLKIQRTERGDSAVYLCASSQIPGSGGHEQYFGPGTRLTVT.